These 19 T cell receptor beta chains share one sample of origin, sequenced in a study of cytomegalovirus exposure and HLA in healthy donors. Primers included in the PCR were 60 Vbeta and 13 Jbeta primers. Data came from immunoSEQ multiplex PCR; TCRdb stores just in-frame clones and leaves some out. The table records about 120,000 clones, around four fifths of them present only once. The sequenced sample was PBMCs. The receptors here all came from a man in his forties in good health and CMV-seronegative.

The genes are TRBV15 and TRBJ2-5; 8 positions match TRBD1. V lost 1 base to trimming and J lost 4 bases; unmatched junction nucleotides: 14. CDR3 size: 18 residues. Germline CDR1 is LNHNV and CDR2 is YYDKDF (reference sequence). The CDR3 nucleotides are TGTGCCACCAGCAGAGTAGTGGCAGGGGGCGCATCCCGAGAGACCCAGTACTTC. Encoded protein: CATSRVVAGGASRETQYF. Using reference TRBV15 and TRBJ2-5 for the parts outside the CDR3, the full variable domain is DAMVIQNPRYQVTQFGKPVTLSCSQTLNHNVMYWYQQKSSQAPKLLFHYYDKDFNNEADTPDNFQSRRPNTSFCFLDIRSPGLGDTAMYLCATSRVVAGGASRETQYFGPGTRLLVL.

The chain recombines TRBV19 with TRBJ1-2; possible D gene TRBD1, 5 bases. This CDR3 has 15 residues. Germline CDR1 and CDR2: LNHDA and SQIVND (reference sequence). V was shortened by 2 bases and J by 2 bases, with 12 bases between the two germline ends. Here the CDR3 DNA reads TGTGCCAGTAGTATATACTCACCAGGGAACTATGGCTACACCTTC. Translating gives CASSIYSPGNYGYTF.

This chain joins TRBV27 and TRBJ2-5; the D gene is possibly TRBD2 (6 bases). The CDR3 runs 14 residues. The germline CDR1 and CDR2 sequences are MNHEY and SMNVEV (reference sequence). With 3 bases removed from V and 4 bases from J, the gap between germline ends came to 12 bases. CDR3 bases: TGTGCCAGCAGTTTTAGCGGCAGGGCAGAGACCCAGTACTTC. Translation gives CASSFSGRAETQYF.

This chain uses TRBV15 with TRBJ2-7, with TRBD2 as a possible D gene (6 bases). Germline CDR1 and CDR2: LNHNV and YYDKDF (reference sequence). The length of the CDR3 is 13 residues. Trimming pared 3 bases from V and 3 bases from J, leaving 9 bases between. In nucleotides, the CDR3 is TGTGCCACCAGCAGGTCGACTAGCTACGAGCAGTACTTC. It codes for CATSRSTSYEQYF.

The chain carries TRBV27 and TRBJ1-5, with TRBD1 identical over 8 bases. This CDR3 comprises 15 residues. Trimming removed 6 bases from V and 2 bases from J; junction bases left unmatched: 6. The germline V gene encodes CDR1 MNHEY and CDR2 SMNVEV (reference sequence). CDR3 sequence reads: CASSRQTGGNQPQHF. The CDR3 DNA reads as TGTGCCAGCAGCCGACAGACAGGGGGCAATCAGCCCCAGCATTTT.

Comments on this clone: Additional DNA sequences in this sample encode the identical CDR3. V usage is TRBV9 and J usage is TRBJ1-3; 8 bases are shared with TRBD1. With 1 base clipped from V and 3 bases from J, the junction kept 12 bases outside the gene matches. CDR3 length equals 18 residues. Germline V gene data show CDR1 as SGDLS and CDR2 as YYNGEE. CDR3 sequence: CASSVRAGQGANGNTIYF. For the CDR3, the DNA is TGTGCCAGCAGCGTAAGAGCTGGGCAGGGGGCTAATGGAAACACCATATATTTT.

This chain links TRBV5-6 with TRBJ2-3; 9 positions match TRBD1. CDR3 length equals 16 residues. Germline V CDR1 and CDR2: SGHDT, YYEEEE. V lost 4 bases, J lost 3 bases, and 9 bases stayed unmatched. The CDR3 coding sequence is TGTGCCAGCAGCCCGTGGGCCGGGACAGGGACAGATACGCAGTATTTT. Translated: CASSPWAGTGTDTQYF.

This clone was counted between two and nine times. The V call is TRBV30, the J call TRBJ1-4, with D possibly matching TRBD1 (6 bases). V was trimmed by 1 base and J by 8 bases, leaving 11 bases between them. Germline CDR1 GTSNPN, CDR2 SVGIG (reference sequence). CDR3 length: 13 residues. The CDR3 sequence: CAWSGDRTEKLFF. The CDR3 DNA reads TGTGCCTGGAGTGGAGACAGGACAGAAAAACTGTTTTTT.

The V call is TRBV7-2, the J call TRBJ1-3; D gene ambiguous. The germline CDR1 and CDR2 sequences are SGHTA and FQGNSA. With 3 bases removed from V and 0 bases from J, the gap between germline ends came to 9 bases. CDR3 length equals 15 residues. CDR3 loop: CASSFDSGSGNTIYF. The CDR3 DNA reads TGTGCCAGCAGCTTCGATTCGGGCTCTGGAAACACCATATATTTT.

This clone was seen only a few times. The V call is TRBV7-8, the J call TRBJ2-7; TRBD2 agrees at 11 bases. Germline CDR1 is SGHVS and CDR2 is FQNEAQ. The CDR3 length is 17 residues. V lost 4 bases and J lost 1; bases outside the gene matches: 9. CDR3 bases: TGTGCCAGCAGCTCCCGAGCCCTAGCGGGGGGTTCCTACGAGCAGTACTTC. Protein product: CASSSRALAGGSYEQYF.

This chain joins TRBV11-2 and TRBJ2-7; 9 bases match TRBD1. Looked up from germline, CDR1 is SGHAT and CDR2 is FQNNGV. Unmatched junction bases numbered 4, after V lost 4 bases and J lost 0 bases. The CDR3 consists of 15 residues. The CDR3 protein is CASSWGQGSSYEQYF. In nucleotides, the CDR3 is TGTGCCAGCAGCTGGGGACAGGGAAGCTCCTACGAGCAGTACTTC.

The chain has TRBV30 and TRBJ2-1, with 11 nucleotides matching TRBD1. The germline CDR1 and CDR2 sequences are GTSNPN and SVGIG (reference sequence). V was clipped by 4 bases and J by 8 bases; unmatched bases: 7. The CDR3 totals 14 residues. CDR3 residues: CAWTDRGLGDEQFF. CDR3 nucleotide sequence: TGTGCCTGGACGGACAGGGGGCTGGGAGATGAGCAGTTCTTC.

The CDR3 reads CASSRTGFGANVLTF. The DNA for the CDR3 is TGTGCCAGTAGTAGGACAGGGTTTGGGGCCAACGTCCTGACTTTC. The gene calls are TRBV19 and TRBJ2-6, with 8 nucleotides matching TRBD1. The CDR3 runs to 15 residues. The germline gives CDR1 LNHDA, CDR2 SQIVND (reference sequence). V lost 4 bases to trimming and J lost 3 bases; unmatched junction nucleotides: 2.

The gene calls are TRBV7-9 and TRBJ2-1, with no clear D. Trimming took 1 base from V and 10 from J, leaving 5 bases between them. Germline V gene data show CDR1 as SEHNR and CDR2 as FQNEAQ (reference sequence). CDR3 size: 11 residues. The CDR3 is CASSLVSEQFF. CDR3 bases: TGTGCCAGCAGCTTAGTCTCCGAGCAGTTCTTC.

This rearrangement joins TRBV4-2 to TRBJ2-2, with 7 bases matching TRBD2. Germline lookup yields CDR1 LGHNA and CDR2 YNFKEQ. J lost 0 bases, V lost 1 base, and 5 bases had no gene match. The CDR3 is 17 residues long. Here the CDR3 reads CASSQGGLSANTGELFF. The CDR3 DNA reads as TGTGCCAGCAGCCAAGGGGGACTAAGCGCGAACACCGGGGAGCTGTTTTTT.

This rearrangement joins TRBV7-2 to TRBJ2-7; perhaps TRBD1 as D (6 bases). This CDR3 spans 15 amino acids. CDR1 and CDR2 from the germline V gene are SGHTA and FQGNSA. V was trimmed by 3 bases and J by 0 bases, leaving 12 bases between them. DNA for the CDR3: TGTGCCAGCAGCTTGAGGGACACTAGCTCCTACGAGCAGTACTTC. It translates to CASSLRDTSSYEQYF. The variable domain in full, completed from reference TRBV7-2 and TRBJ2-7, reads GAGVSQSPSNKVTEKGKDVELRCDPISGHTALYWYRQSLGQGLEFLIYFQGNSAPDKSGLPSDRFSAERTGGSVSTLTIQRTQQEDSAVYLCASSLRDTSSYEQYFGPGTRLTVT.

This clone appeared a single time. The V call is TRBV6-6, the J call TRBJ2-7; D remains unclear. The CDR3 is made up of 13 amino acids. Trimming took off 2 bases at V and 3 bases at J, with 8 bases between the two ends. CDR1 and CDR2 from the germline V gene are MNHNY and SVGAGI (reference sequence). CDR3 protein: CASSYEVFYEQYF. The DNA for the CDR3 is TGTGCCAGCAGTTACGAGGTTTTCTACGAGCAGTACTTC.

The V gene is TRBV7-6, the J gene TRBJ2-5; D is possibly TRBD1 (6 bases). Trimming stripped 0 bases from V and 5 bases from J, with 16 bases between. The CDR3 consists of 16 residues. Germline V gene lookup returns CDR1 SGHVS and CDR2 FNYEAQ. The CDR3 sequence: CASSLAVQGTGETQYF. In DNA, the CDR3 is TGTGCCAGCAGCTTAGCGGTCCAGGGAACAGGGGAGACCCAGTACTTC.

Worth noting for this clone: One junction end does not reproduce the germline sequence, and a read error may be involved. The chain links TRBV7-7 to TRBJ2-3, with no clear D. The germline CDR1 and CDR2 sequences are SSHAT and FNYEAQ (reference sequence). The CDR3 length is 16 residues. CDR3 nucleotides: TGTGCTAGCAGCTTAGAACCTTCGAGATTCACAGATACGCAGTATTTT. It yields the protein CASSLEPSRFTDTQYF.